Below, 30 T cell receptor beta chains from the same sample are listed, as sequenced in a study of blood T cell repertoires in COVID-19. The repertoire was sequenced with immunoSEQ multiplex PCR; TCRdb's copy has only in-frame clones and lacks some. The repertoire holds about 160,000 clones, 85% seen once, with 3.3% in the top ten. The sequenced sample consisted of peripheral blood. The receptors derive from a human donor with acute or convalescent COVID-19. The donor label of this sample is uncertain.

The chain couples TRBV4-3 to TRBJ1-5; 7 bases align to TRBD1. The V segment lost 2 bases and the J segment 3 bases; nucleotides outside the gene matches: 4. The CDR3 sequence is 15 residues long. CDR1 and CDR2 (germline): LGHNA, YSLEER. The CDR3 nucleotides are TGCGCCAGCAGCCAAAAGACAGGGTACAATCAGCCCCAGCATTTT. Translated: CASSQKTGYNQPQHF.

This clone showed up just once. The chain links TRBV7-2 to TRBJ1-1; maybe TRBD1 (6 bases). The CDR3 is 14 residues long. Germline V gene sequence: CDR1 SGHTA, CDR2 FQGNSA. Trimming cost V 5 bases and J 2 bases, with 12 bases left between them. The CDR3 region has the DNA TGTGCCAGCAGCACAAGTGGGACAAACACTGAAGCTTTCTTT. It codes for CASSTSGTNTEAFF.

The J gene is TRBJ1-3, the V gene TRBV11-1; unclear D gene. This CDR3 comprises 12 residues. The germline gives CDR1 SGHAT, CDR2 FQDESV (reference sequence). Trimming took off 3 bases at V and 4 bases at J, with 4 bases between the two ends. Here the CDR3 DNA reads TGTGCCAGCAGCTTGAGGGGAAACACCATATATTTT. Protein sequence: CASSLRGNTIYF.

This sequence joins TRBV6-2 or TRBV6-3 and TRBJ1-3; weak D call: TRBD1 (5 bases). V was shortened by 5 bases and J by 0 bases, with 11 bases between the two germline ends. The CDR3 consists of 15 residues. Germline CDR1 is MNHEY and CDR2 is SVGEGT. CDR3 in DNA: TGTGCCAGCAGTCGACAGCTAATCTCTGGAAACACCATATATTTT. This sequence encodes CASSRQLISGNTIYF.

This clone was counted once. The chain has TRBV6-5 and TRBJ1-5, with unresolved D. Trimming cost V 0 bases and J 1 base, with 7 bases left between them. The CDR3 is made up of 15 amino acids. Germline V lookup: CDR1 MNHEY, CDR2 SVGAGI. The CDR3 DNA sequence: TGTGCCAGCAGTTACTCTCGAGTAAGCAATCAGCCCCAGCATTTT. Its translation: CASSYSRVSNQPQHF.

This chain uses TRBV6-6 with TRBJ1-5; D perhaps matches TRBD1 (6 bases). In germline, CDR1 is MNHNY, CDR2 SVGAGI (reference sequence). The CDR3 runs to 13 residues. V was trimmed by 5 bases and J by 4 bases, leaving 9 bases between them. The DNA of the CDR3 is TGTGCCAGCAGTCAACAGGGAAATCAGCCCCAGCATTTT. Encoded protein: CASSQQGNQPQHF.

This chain joins TRBV9 and TRBJ1-1; unclear D gene. This CDR3 region has 14 residues. The germline V gene encodes CDR1 SGDLS and CDR2 YYNGEE. Deletions cut 4 bases from V and 11 bases from J, with 21 bases between. This chain's CDR3 is CASSTTPGYSGAFF. In DNA form, the CDR3 reads TGTGCCAGCAGCACTACCCCCGGGTATTCGGGTGCTTTCTTT.

CDR3 in DNA: TGTGCCAGCTCACTTCTGCAGACAGGGAATTTGTACAATGAGCAGTTCTTC. Encoded protein: CASSLLQTGNLYNEQFF. The chain uses TRBV18 and TRBJ2-1, with 7 positions matching TRBD1. The length of the CDR3 is 17 residues. V dropped 4 bases and J dropped 4; count of bases not matched to a gene: 13. Germline V gene sequence: CDR1 KGHSH, CDR2 LQKENI.

V and J are TRBV12-3 or TRBV12-4 and TRBJ2-7; a possible D gene is TRBD2 (6 bases). The V end was cut by 1 base, the J end by 3 bases, with 7 bases between. The CDR3 length is 13 residues. CDR3 amino acids: CASSLGGGYEQYF. The CDR3 coding sequence is TGTGCCAGCAGTTTAGGGGGAGGCTACGAGCAGTACTTC.

V and J are TRBV11-3 and TRBJ1-6, with 10 bases identical to TRBD1. Unmatched junction bases numbered 6, after V lost 4 bases and J lost 9 bases. Germline V lookup: CDR1 SGHNT, CDR2 YENEEA. The CDR3 length is 15 residues. CDR3 in amino acids: CASSSRQGAFSPLHF. The CDR3 DNA reads TGTGCCAGCAGCTCTCGACAGGGGGCATTTTCACCCCTCCACTTT.

CDR3 in amino acids: CAWSAQGAPSNQPQHF. As DNA, the CDR3 is TGTGCCTGGAGTGCACAGGGGGCGCCTAGCAATCAGCCCCAGCATTTT. The chain links TRBV30 to TRBJ1-5; 9 bases line up with TRBD1. Germline V lookup: CDR1 GTSNPN, CDR2 SVGIG (reference sequence). V trimming: 1 base; J trimming: 0 bases; junction bases outside the gene matches: 4. The CDR3 has 16 amino acids.

The rearrangement links TRBV5-1 to TRBJ1-6; D remains unclear. The CDR3 is 13 residues long. In germline, CDR1 is SGHRS, CDR2 YFSETQ. V lost 4 bases and J lost 10, with 12 bases in between. The CDR3 sequence is CASSLYPGSPLHF. DNA for the CDR3: TGCGCCAGCAGCCTTTATCCGGGGTCACCCCTCCACTTT.

The chain has TRBV30 and TRBJ1-5, with a weak D call TRBD1 (6 bases). Per germline, CDR1 GTSNPN and CDR2 SVGIG (reference sequence). Deletions cut 2 bases from V and 0 bases from J, with 11 bases between. This CDR3 has 15 residues. The CDR3 coding sequence is TGTGCCTGGAGTACTCGGACAGCTAGCAATCAGCCCCAGCATTTT. Amino acids: CAWSTRTASNQPQHF.

This clone was seen only a few times. This CDR3 is CASSWSTGITGELFF. The CDR3 coding sequence is TGTGCCAGCAGCTGGAGTACGGGGATAACCGGGGAGCTGTTTTTT. The gene calls are TRBV5-6 and TRBJ2-2, with a weak D call TRBD2 (5 bases). CDR3 size: 15 residues. Germline assignment: CDR1 SGHDT and CDR2 YYEEEE. V was pared by 3 bases and J by 5 bases, with 14 bases between.

The CDR3, as DNA: TGTGCCAGCAGTTACTCGCCAGGGCTGGGCAATCAGCCCCAGCATTTT. Translation: CASSYSPGLGNQPQHF. The chain combines TRBV6-2 or TRBV6-3 with TRBJ1-5, with D perhaps matching TRBD1 (5 bases). Germline lookup yields CDR1 MNHEY and CDR2 SVGEGT. The CDR3 length is 16 residues. V was shortened by 0 bases and J by 2 bases, with 11 bases between the two germline ends.

This clone was observed a single time. The chain is built from TRBV5-6 and TRBJ1-3; 8 bases align to TRBD1. This CDR3 spans 15 amino acids. The germline V gene encodes CDR1 SGHDT and CDR2 YYEEEE. Trimming removed 2 bases from V and 8 bases from J; junction bases left unmatched: 9. The CDR3 loop is CASSFRQGLWDTIYF. The CDR3 bases are TGTGCCAGCAGCTTCCGACAGGGGTTGTGGGACACCATATATTTT.

The rearrangement uses TRBV6-5 and TRBJ1-2, with a weak D call TRBD1 (6 bases). Trimming removed 2 bases from V and 3 bases from J, with 13 bases in between. Germline assignment: CDR1 MNHEY and CDR2 SVGAGI. CDR3 size: 15 residues. The DNA for the CDR3 is TGTGCCAGCAGTTACACCAGGGGCGGGTACTATGGCTACACCTTC. Encoded protein: CASSYTRGGYYGYTF.

This chain links TRBV5-5 with TRBJ1-2; no definite D call. Trimming took 2 bases from V and 8 from J, leaving 22 bases between them. This CDR3 comprises 16 residues. The germline V gene encodes CDR1 SGHKS and CDR2 YYEKEE (reference sequence). The CDR3 DNA is TGTGCCAGCAGCTTAGCGGGCCGACGGGCGGCGAGGGGCTACACCTTC. Amino acid sequence: CASSLAGRRAARGYTF.

This chain links TRBV30 with TRBJ2-7; D is perhaps TRBD2 (6 bases). The CDR3 consists of 11 residues. Trimming left V 5 bases short and J 5 bases short, with 10 bases between. Germline CDR1 reads GTSNPN; CDR2 reads SVGIG (reference sequence). CDR3 protein: CAWGRRDEQYF. The CDR3 nucleotides are TGTGCCTGGGGGCGGAGGGACGAGCAGTACTTC.

This sequence joins TRBV15 and TRBJ2-3, with D perhaps matching TRBD1 (5 bases). CDR1 and CDR2 (germline): LNHNV, YYDKDF (reference sequence). The ends were cut back, 8 bases at V and 5 bases at J, with 14 bases in the middle. The CDR3 sequence is 13 residues long. Here the CDR3 reads CATGQGSEDTQYF. The CDR3 DNA reads as TGTGCCACCGGGCAGGGTAGTGAAGATACGCAGTATTTT.

The chain recombines TRBV7-8 with TRBJ2-1, with 10 bases aligning to TRBD1. Germline CDR1 reads SGHVS; CDR2 reads FQNEAQ. J lost 13 bases, V lost 5 bases, and 8 bases had no gene match. CDR3 length: 13 amino acids. This CDR3 reads CASSQGTGVVQFF. In DNA, the CDR3 is TGTGCCAGCAGCCAGGGGACAGGGGTGGTACAGTTCTTC. Looking up the rest from reference TRBV7-8 and TRBJ2-1 gives the full variable domain: GAGVSQSPRYKVAKRGQDVALRCDPISGHVSLFWYQQALGQGPEFLTYFQNEAQLDKSGLPSDRFFAERPEGSVSTLKIQRTQQEDSAVYLCASSQGTGVVQFFGPGTRLTVL.

This chain uses TRBV7-2 with TRBJ1-3; D is possibly TRBD1 (6 bases). Germline V gene lookup returns CDR1 SGHTA and CDR2 FQGNSA. Trimming pared 4 bases from V and 0 bases from J, leaving 10 bases between. The CDR3 is 15 amino acids. The CDR3: CASSSQGLSGNTIYF. The CDR3 DNA follows: TGTGCCAGCAGCTCACAGGGTCTCTCTGGAAACACCATATATTTT.

V and J are TRBV20-1 and TRBJ2-3, with 7 bases fitting TRBD1. The CDR3 runs 13 residues. With V trimmed by 3 bases and J by 4 bases, 4 bases remained unmatched. Germline loops: CDR1 DFQATT, CDR2 SNEGSKA (reference sequence). The CDR3 spells CSASNRGADTQYF. CDR3 bases: TGCAGTGCTAGTAACAGGGGAGCAGATACGCAGTATTTT.

V usage is TRBV5-6 and J usage is TRBJ1-2; D uncertain. Germline CDR1 SGHDT, CDR2 YYEEEE. This CDR3 spans 16 amino acids. With 0 bases removed from V and 1 base from J, the gap between germline ends came to 13 bases. CDR3 sequence reads: CASSLVGGEGNYGYTF. The CDR3 coding sequence is TGTGCCAGCAGCTTGGTCGGTGGGGAGGGTAACTATGGCTACACCTTC.

The chain is built from TRBV3-1 (or the pseudogene TRBV3-2) and TRBJ1-2; maybe TRBD1 (6 bases). The CDR3 is made up of 15 amino acids. V lost 1 base and J lost 4, with 13 bases in between. Germline V gives CDR1 LGHDT, CDR2 YNNKEL (reference sequence). Written as DNA, the CDR3 is TGTGCCAGCAGCCAAGTGTCTCAGGGGACCTATGGCTACACCTTC. Residues: CASSQVSQGTYGYTF.

V usage is TRBV11-2 and J usage is TRBJ1-4; TRBD1 matches at 7 bases. Germline values: CDR1 SGHAT, CDR2 FQNNGV. J gave up 6 bases and V 7 bases, and 2 bases lay outside the gene matches. This CDR3 spans 12 amino acids. In DNA form, the CDR3 reads TGTGCCAGCAACCAGGGGGATGAAAAACTGTTTTTT. Protein: CASNQGDEKLFF.

The V call is TRBV7-2, the J call TRBJ2-3, with 7 bases lining up with TRBD1. This CDR3 has 15 residues. Trimming took 1 base from V and 6 from J; bases not matched to a gene: 7. Per the germline V gene, CDR1 is SGHTA and CDR2 is FQGNSA. The CDR3 DNA reads TGTGCCAGCAGCTTAGGGACAGGCCCAACGGATACGCAGTATTTT. Amino acids: CASSLGTGPTDTQYF.

J is TRBJ1-1 and V is TRBV4-3; D is perhaps TRBD1 (5 bases). This CDR3 is built from 13 residues. V dropped 1 base and J dropped 3 bases, with 6 bases sitting between them. Germline lookup yields CDR1 LGHNA and CDR2 YSLEER. Here the CDR3 reads CASSQVGDTEAFF. The DNA of the CDR3 is TGCGCCAGCAGCCAAGTAGGGGACACTGAAGCTTTCTTT.

This clone has a single count. The chain joins TRBV5-4 to TRBJ1-1; TRBD1 matches 7 bases. After removal of 1 base from V and 6 bases from J, the junction contained 6 bases not matched to a gene. The CDR3 spans 14 residues. Germline V CDR1 and CDR2: SGHNT, YYREEE (reference sequence). The CDR3 protein is CASSLPRGASEAFF. The CDR3 DNA is TGTGCCAGCAGCTTGCCCAGGGGGGCATCTGAAGCTTTCTTT.

This clone has only one observation. The chain employs TRBV14 and TRBJ1-3, with a tentative D call TRBD1 (5 bases). Deletions cut 4 bases from V and 8 bases from J, with 9 bases between. There are 12 residues in the CDR3. The germline V gene has CDR1 SGHDN and CDR2 FVKESK. The CDR3 sequence: CASSLGGYTIYF. The CDR3 DNA follows: TGTGCCAGCAGCCTCGGGGGGTACACCATATATTTT.